This T cell receptor beta chain came from a study of beta chain features in type 1 diabetes. Worth noting for this clone: Its antigen is unknown.

In germline, CDR1 is GTSNPN, CDR2 SVGIG (reference sequence). Trimming cost V 4 bases and J 2 bases, with 4 bases left between them. The CDR3 runs 11 residues. Every bit of the isolated RNA underwent reverse transcription, so sequencing read expressed TCRB transcripts. Clones were read by immunoSEQ multiplex PCR, and TCRdb kept only the in-frame ones, dropping some. The sample lists 250,000 to 300,000 clones, 24% seen once, with around 0.011% in the top ten. Study observations and caveats: Type 1 diabetes patients showed a moderate but significant shortening of TCRB CDR3s in all four CD4+ subsets.

The receptor comes from a woman aged 25 to 39 with type 1 diabetes. The sequenced sample consisted of naive CD4+ T cells from blood. The genes are TRBV30 and TRBJ2-3, with D unclear. The CDR3 spells CAWTNTDTQYF. As DNA, the CDR3 is TGTGCCTGGACTAACACAGATACGCAGTATTTT.